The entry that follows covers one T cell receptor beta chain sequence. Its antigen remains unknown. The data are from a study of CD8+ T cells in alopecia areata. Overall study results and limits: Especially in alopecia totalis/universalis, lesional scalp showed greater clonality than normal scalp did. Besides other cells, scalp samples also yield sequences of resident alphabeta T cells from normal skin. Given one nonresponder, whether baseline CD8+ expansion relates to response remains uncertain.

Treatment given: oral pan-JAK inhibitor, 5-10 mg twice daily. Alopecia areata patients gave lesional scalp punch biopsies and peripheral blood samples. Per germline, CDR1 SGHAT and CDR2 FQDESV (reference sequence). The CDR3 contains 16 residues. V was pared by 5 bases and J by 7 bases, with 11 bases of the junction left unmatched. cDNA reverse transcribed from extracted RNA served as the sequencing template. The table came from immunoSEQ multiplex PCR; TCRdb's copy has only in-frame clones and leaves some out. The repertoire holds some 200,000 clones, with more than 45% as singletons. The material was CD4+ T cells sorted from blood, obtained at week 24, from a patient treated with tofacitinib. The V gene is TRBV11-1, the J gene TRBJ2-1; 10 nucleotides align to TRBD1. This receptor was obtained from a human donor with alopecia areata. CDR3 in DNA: TGTGCCAGCAGCCCTCGCGGACAGGGGGGTTTGAATGAGCAGTTCTTC. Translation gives CASSPRGQGGLNEQFF.